These T cell receptor beta chains were read from a single sample in a study of blood T cell repertoires in COVID-19. Using immunoSEQ multiplex PCR, the repertoire was profiled, and TCRdb retains in-frame clones only, with some absent. The table records about 220,000 clones, 75% to 85% of them present only once. What was sequenced was peripheral blood. The receptors stem from a middle-aged man with active or convalescent COVID-19. CDR3s include the opening cysteine and the closing phenylalanine or tryptophan. D genes are given only for firm matches. Size tells how often a clone was seen (once, few, many) or the class of an expanded clone, and some rows leave it out.

J,V,D,size,DNA,CDR3
TRBJ2-3,TRBV2,-,-,TGTGCCAGCTCCCCGGGTCGTAGCACAGATACGCAGTATTTT,CASSPGRSTDTQYF
TRBJ2-7,TRBV28,TRBD2,few,TGTGCCAGCAGTTTAGGGGGTTTCGGGACTAGCGGTTCCGAGCAGTACTTC,CASSLGGFGTSGSEQYF
TRBJ1-3,TRBV24-1,-,-,TGTGCCACCAGCAAGGGGTTTGGAAACACCATATATTTT,CATSKGFGNTIYF
TRBJ1-4,TRBV7-3,TRBD1,-,TGTGCCAGGACAGGGGAGTTCGAAAAACTGTTTTTT,CARTGEFEKLFF
TRBJ1-4,TRBV6-1,-,-,TGTGCCAGCAGTGACCGGGGACATCGTGCAACTAATGAAAAACTGTTTTTT,CASSDRGHRATNEKLFF
TRBJ2-5,TRBV11-2,TRBD1,few,TGTGCCAGCAGCTATAACACAGGGGTATGGAAAGAGACCCAGTACTTC,CASSYNTGVWKETQYF
TRBJ2-2,TRBV7-3,TRBD2,-,TGTGCCAGCAGCTCGGGCCCGGGACTAGCGGGAATCGACACCGGGGAGCTGTTTTTT,CASSSGPGLAGIDTGELFF
TRBJ1-6,TRBV10-3,TRBD1,-,TGTGCCATCAGTGCGACAGGGGATGGTTCACCCCTCCACTTT,CAISATGDGSPLHF
TRBJ1-4,TRBV5-8,TRBD1,-,TGTGCCAGCACCCCTGGACTCGGGACAGGGCATGAAAAACTGTTTTTT,CASTPGLGTGHEKLFF
TRBJ2-7,TRBV18,TRBD2,-,TGTGCCAGCTCACTTCCGGGACTAGCGGGTGGCGAGCAGTACTTC,CASSLPGLAGGEQYF
TRBJ1-2,TRBV10-3,-,-,TGTGCCATCAGTATCGGGTCCGCTAACTATGGCTACACCTTC,CAISIGSANYGYTF
TRBJ1-2,TRBV20-1,TRBD1,-,TGCAGTGCCAGTGGACAGGGGAGGAACTATGGCTACACCTTC,CSASGQGRNYGYTF
TRBJ1-2,TRBV3-1/TRBV3-2,TRBD1,-,TGTGCCAGCAGCCACCCGGGACAGGGAAACTATGGCTACACCTTC,CASSHPGQGNYGYTF
TRBJ1-5,TRBV6-1,-,-,TGTGCCAGCAGTGAAGATCACGGAGCACCGACGGGCAATCAGCCCCAGCATTTT,CASSEDHGAPTGNQPQHF